The 2 T cell receptor beta chains presented below share a single source sample, sequenced in a study of vaccination effects on CD4 cells after COVID-19. The repertoire was sequenced with immunoSEQ multiplex PCR; TCRdb's copy has only in-frame clones and lacks some. The sample yields fewer than 35,000 clones, around 74% seen once. Their target antigens are unknown. Following an approximately ten-day culture, CD4+ T cells were purified. The vaccine given was either BNT162b2 or mRNA-1273, in two doses. Sample: CD4+ T cells from PBMCs cultured without peptide, taken after COVID-19 vaccination. The receptors originated from a human donor who received a COVID-19 vaccine.

This chain uses TRBV6-5 with TRBJ1-5; no reliable D call. The germline CDR1 and CDR2 sequences are MNHEY and SVGAGI. This CDR3 contains 15 residues. Trimming shortened V by 6 bases and J by 2 bases, and 14 bases separated the two germline ends. The CDR3: CASSDRPWGNQPQHF. For the CDR3, the DNA is TGTGCCAGCAGCGACCGGCCTTGGGGCAATCAGCCCCAGCATTTT.

V is TRBV6-4 and J is TRBJ1-4; D gene ambiguous. The germline gives CDR1 MRHNA, CDR2 SNTAGT. This CDR3 region has 16 residues. Trimming removed 2 bases at V and 3 bases at J, with 13 bases between. As DNA, the CDR3 is TGTGCCAGCAGTGACGCGCGGGGTCGGGCTAATGAAAAACTGTTTTTT. As protein: CASSDARGRANEKLFF.